This TCR beta chain is from a study of CD8 T cells in Susac syndrome. The CDR3 has 14 amino acids. V lost 0 bases, J lost 5 bases, and 9 bases lay in between. The germline V gene has CDR1 SGHDT and CDR2 YYEEEE. It was with random hexamers that about 0.45 to 1 ug RNA was reverse transcribed. Using its own MiXCR run on the immunoSEQ multiplex PCR reads, TCRdb lists one record per CDR3 protein. The sample has 150,000 to 200,000 distinct CDR3 sequences, about 95% seen once. The chain carries TRBV5-6 and TRBJ2-4; D is uncertain. This sequence originates from a human donor in good health. The specimen sequenced was CD4+ T cells from PBMCs. The CDR3 protein is CASSLVDLENIQYF. The CDR3 region has the DNA TGTGCCAGCAGCTTGGTAGATCTGGAAAACATTCAGTACTTC.